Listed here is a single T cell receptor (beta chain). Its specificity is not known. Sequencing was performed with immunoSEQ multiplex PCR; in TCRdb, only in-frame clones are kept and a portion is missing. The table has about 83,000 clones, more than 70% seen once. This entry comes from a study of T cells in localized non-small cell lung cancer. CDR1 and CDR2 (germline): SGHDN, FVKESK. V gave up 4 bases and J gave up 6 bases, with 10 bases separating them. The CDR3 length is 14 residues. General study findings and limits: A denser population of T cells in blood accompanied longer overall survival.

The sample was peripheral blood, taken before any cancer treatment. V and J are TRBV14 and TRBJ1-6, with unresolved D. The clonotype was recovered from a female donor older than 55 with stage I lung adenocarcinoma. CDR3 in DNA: TGTGCCAGCAGCCGGGAGATGAGTAATTCACCCCTCCACTTT. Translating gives CASSREMSNSPLHF. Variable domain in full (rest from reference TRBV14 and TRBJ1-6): EAGVTQFPSHSVIEKGQTVTLRCDPISGHDNLYWYRRVMGKEIKFLLHFVKESKQDESGMPNNRFLAERTGGTYSTLKVQPAELEDSGVYFCASSREMSNSPLHFGNGTRLTVT.